One and the same sample provided the 22 T cell receptor beta chains below, sequenced in a study of early T cells in non-severe SARS-CoV-2 infection. MiXCR, applied by TCRdb to the 5' RACE reads, yields one record per CDR3 protein. The sample comprises about 88,000 distinct CDR3 sequences, 15% of which are singletons, and about 5.5% rests with the top ten. The sequencing input was whole blood. Receptors originate from an adult who was a healthcare worker with PCR-confirmed SARS-CoV-2 infection or an uninfected control (not recorded which).

This clonotype occurred many times. The chain links TRBV7-9 to TRBJ2-5; either TRBD1 or TRBD2 may fit D (6 bases each). The germline V gene encodes CDR1 SEHNR and CDR2 FQNEAQ (reference sequence). This CDR3 comprises 16 residues. The V and J ends lost 2 bases and 4 bases respectively, with 17 bases between them. CDR3 amino acids: CASSLSSQGGRETQYF. CDR3 DNA sequence: TGTGCCAGCAGCTTAAGCTCACAGGGAGGTCGAGAGACCCAGTACTTC.

This clonotype turned up a few times. This sequence joins TRBV28 and TRBJ2-7, with no clear D. Germline V gives CDR1 MDHEN, CDR2 SYDVKM. This CDR3 comprises 10 residues. Trimming cost V 6 bases and J 9 bases, with 9 bases left between them. The CDR3 sequence is CASSDQRQYF. DNA for the CDR3: TGTGCCAGCAGCGACCAGCGGCAGTACTTC.

This clonotype was counted many times. V usage is TRBV6-6 and J usage is TRBJ1-4; a possible D gene is TRBD1 (5 bases). The CDR3 totals 13 residues. Germline loops: CDR1 MNHNY, CDR2 SVGAGI (reference sequence). Trimming took off 5 bases at V and 8 bases at J, with 12 bases between the two ends. The CDR3 loop reads CASSLRGSEKLFF. CDR3 nucleotide sequence: TGTGCCAGCAGTCTAAGGGGATCGGAAAAACTGTTTTTT.

This clonotype was observed many times. This sequence joins TRBV11-2 and TRBJ1-2; no clear D gene. Trimming pared 0 bases from V and 14 bases from J, leaving 16 bases between. This CDR3 is 13 amino acids long. Germline V gene lookup returns CDR1 SGHAT and CDR2 FQNNGV. The CDR3 protein is CASSLDPQAERTF. The CDR3 DNA reads as TGTGCCAGCAGCTTAGACCCCCAGGCGGAAAGGACCTTC.

This clonotype was seen a few times. This rearrangement joins TRBV2 to TRBJ2-2; D is perhaps TRBD1 (5 bases). V lost 6 bases to trimming and J lost 7 bases, with 12 bases between them. CDR1 SNHLY and CDR2 FYNNEI come from the germline V gene. The CDR3 spans 13 residues. The CDR3 DNA sequence: TGTGCCAGCAGAGTCCAGGGATTCGGGGAGCTGTTTTTT. It yields the protein CASRVQGFGELFF.

The sample holds many counts of this clonotype. The CDR3, as DNA: TGTGCCAGTAGTATATCGCCGGGACAGGCTAAAGCTTTCTTT. Its protein is CASSISPGQAKAFF. The J gene is TRBJ1-1, the V gene TRBV19; 8 bases line up with TRBD1. V dropped 2 bases and J dropped 9; count of bases not matched to a gene: 8. Germline loops: CDR1 LNHDA, CDR2 SQIVND (reference sequence). The CDR3 runs to 14 residues.

This clonotype came up a few times. The chain links TRBV3-1 to TRBJ2-7; 8 bases are shared with TRBD2. V lost 2 bases to trimming and J lost 3 bases; unmatched junction nucleotides: 15. CDR1 and CDR2 from the germline V gene are LGHDT and YNNKEL (reference sequence). The CDR3 loop spans 18 amino acids. DNA of the CDR3: TGTGCCAGCAGCCAACCAGCTCTTAGGACTAGCAGCTACTACGAGCAGTACTTC. Its translation: CASSQPALRTSSYYEQYF.

Only a few counts were recorded for this clonotype. This chain links TRBV28 with TRBJ2-7; 8 bases match TRBD1. V was clipped by 6 bases and J by 5 bases; unmatched bases: 9. The CDR3 contains 14 residues. The germline CDR1 and CDR2 sequences are MDHEN and SYDVKM. The CDR3 region is CASSPDRVYHEQYF. The CDR3 DNA reads as TGTGCCAGCAGCCCGGACAGGGTGTACCACGAGCAGTACTTC.

Ten or more counts support this clonotype. The V gene is TRBV20-1, the J gene TRBJ2-3, with D maybe TRBD2 (6 bases). Per the germline V gene, CDR1 is DFQATT and CDR2 is SNEGSKA (reference sequence). The CDR3 consists of 12 residues. The CDR3 DNA follows: TGCAGCCGGGACCCGGGGGATGGTACGCAGTATTTT. This sequence encodes CSRDPGDGTQYF.

A word on this clonotype: A much larger clone lies a single base off, so this may be a read error. The chain recombines TRBV20-1 with TRBJ1-2; the D gene is possibly TRBD1 (5 bases). This CDR3 has 13 amino acids. V gave up 5 bases and J gave up 6 bases, with 16 bases separating them. The germline gives CDR1 DFQATT, CDR2 SNEGSKA (reference sequence). CDR3 sequence reads: CSAHQPTDDGYTF. The CDR3 DNA follows: TGCAGTGCTCATCAGCCGACAGACGATGGCTACACCTTC.

This clonotype was seen more than once but under ten times. J is TRBJ2-2 and V is TRBV7-9; D gene unclear. The V end lost 5 bases, the J end lost 2 bases, and 15 bases lay between the germline ends. Germline-derived CDR1 and CDR2 are SEHNR and FQNEAQ (reference sequence). The CDR3 consists of 16 residues. The CDR3 spells CASSNPLYSNTGELFF. DNA of the CDR3: TGTGCCAGCAGCAATCCACTGTACTCCAACACCGGGGAGCTGTTTTTT. The full variable domain, completed using reference TRBV7-9 and TRBJ2-2, is DTGVSQNPRHKITKRGQNVTFRCDPISEHNRLYWYRQTLGQGPEFLTYFQNEAQLEKSRLLSDRFSAERPKGSFSTLEIQRTEQGDSAMYLCASSNPLYSNTGELFFGEGSRLTVL.

DNA of the CDR3: TGTGCCAGCAGCCAAGGGATGTACGTGAATTCTGAAGCTTTCTTT. The encoded protein is CASSQGMYVNSEAFF. This chain connects TRBV3-1 to TRBJ1-1; unclear D gene. V was clipped by 1 base and J by 6 bases, with 15 bases between them. The CDR3 runs to 15 residues. Germline loops: CDR1 LGHDT, CDR2 YNNKEL (reference sequence).

By its share, this clonotype is medium-sized. The chain has TRBV5-7 and TRBJ2-1; D is perhaps TRBD1 or TRBD2 (5 bases each). TRBV5-7 is sorted into the ORF group, with uncertain function. V lost 1 base and J lost 8, with 28 bases in between. This CDR3 has 19 residues. CDR3 sequence: CASSLYIEQGPDRAHEQFF. In DNA, the CDR3 is TGTGCCAGCAGCTTGTATATTGAGCAGGGACCCGATCGAGCCCATGAGCAGTTCTTC.

In this sample, this clonotype turned up a few times. This rearrangement joins TRBV2 to TRBJ2-6, with a weak D call TRBD1 (5 bases). Germline V gene lookup returns CDR1 SNHLY and CDR2 FYNNEI. This CDR3 has 16 residues. Trimming removed 2 bases at V and 4 bases at J, with 12 bases between. Here the CDR3 DNA reads TGTGCCAGCAGTGAATGGGGCGCGTCAGGGGCCAACGTCCTGACTTTC. Residues: CASSEWGASGANVLTF.

This clonotype has at least ten counts. V and J are TRBV29-1 and TRBJ1-1; 7 nucleotides match TRBD1. V shed 6 bases, J shed 4 bases, and the junction held 11 bases outside the gene matches. Per germline, CDR1 SQVTM and CDR2 ANQGSEA. CDR3 length equals 14 residues. The CDR3 is CSVNLEAGGTEAFF. DNA for the CDR3: TGCAGCGTCAACCTGGAGGCAGGGGGCACTGAAGCTTTCTTT.

In this sample, this clonotype turned up a few times. V is TRBV7-8 and J is TRBJ1-1; D remains unclear. The CDR3 length is 12 residues. Germline loops: CDR1 SGHVS, CDR2 FQNEAQ. Trimming pared 1 base from V and 6 bases from J, leaving 6 bases between. In nucleotides, the CDR3 is TGTGCCAGCAGCTTAGGACTCCCTGAAGCTTTCTTT. Amino acids: CASSLGLPEAFF.

The chain couples TRBV28 to TRBJ2-1; D is unclear. CDR3 size: 11 residues. Trimming left V 6 bases short and J 5 bases short, with 5 bases between. CDR1 and CDR2 from the germline V gene are MDHEN and SYDVKM. This CDR3 reads CASRANNEQFF. The CDR3 bases are TGTGCCAGCAGAGCAAACAATGAGCAGTTCTTC.

The rearrangement links TRBV9 to TRBJ2-7; D gene ambiguous. The CDR3 has 14 residues. Trimming cost V 0 bases and J 0 bases, with 7 bases left between them. Germline values: CDR1 SGDLS, CDR2 YYNGEE. This CDR3 is CASSVGGVSYEQYF. CDR3 nucleotides: TGTGCCAGCAGCGTAGGCGGTGTCTCCTACGAGCAGTACTTC. The variable domain in full, with the rest retrieved from reference TRBV9 and TRBJ2-7, is DSGVTQTPKHLITATGQRVTLRCSPRSGDLSVYWYQQSLDQGLQFLIQYYNGEERAKGNILERFSAQQFPDLHSELNLSSLELGDSALYFCASSVGGVSYEQYFGPGTRLTVT.

The CDR3, as DNA: TGTGCCAGCCAACAAATAAAAAGGGGACTAGCATACTACGAGCAGTACTTC. It is translated as CASQQIKRGLAYYEQYF. The V call is TRBV28, the J call TRBJ2-7, with 9 bases identical to TRBD2. Looked up from germline, CDR1 is MDHEN and CDR2 is SYDVKM. V lost 8 bases to trimming and J lost 3 bases; unmatched junction nucleotides: 17. The CDR3 length is 17 residues.

This clonotype was detected a few times. CDR3 loop: CASSLRGYGNTIYF. As DNA, the CDR3 is TGTGCCAGCAGTTTACGTGGATATGGAAACACCATATATTTT. This chain uses TRBV12-3 or TRBV12-4 with TRBJ1-3, with D uncertain. The CDR3 has 14 amino acids. V lost 2 bases, J lost 3 bases, and 8 bases lay in between.

CDR3 coding DNA: TGTGCCATCAATAAAAGACGGGGAAGCTCTGGAAACACCATATATTTT. Protein sequence: CAINKRRGSSGNTIYF. The V and J genes are TRBV10-3 and TRBJ1-3, with D unclear. The CDR3 length is 16 residues. V was shortened by 7 bases and J by 0 bases, with 16 bases between the two germline ends. CDR1 and CDR2 (germline): ENHRY, SYGVKD.

This clonotype showed up just a few times. V and J are TRBV29-1 and TRBJ2-1; no firm D call. Germline-derived CDR1 and CDR2 are SQVTM and ANQGSEA. The CDR3 runs to 11 residues. V lost 8 bases and J 5 bases, leaving 10 bases between the germline ends. The CDR3 is CSYPSNNEQFF. The DNA of the CDR3 is TGCAGCTACCCATCCAACAATGAGCAGTTCTTC.